The rows below give T cell receptor beta chains drawn from one sample of a study of regulatory T cells in long-lasting Graves disease. TCRdb itself ran the multiplex PCR reads through MiXCR, one entry per CDR3 protein. The profile shows about half a million distinct CDR3 sequences, 22% of them singletons. The sequences come from peripheral blood mononuclear cells (PBMCs), collected when the disease was refractory, from a patient treated with antithyroid drugs. These receptor sequences come from a female donor with Graves disease. The CDR3 runs from the conserved cysteine through the conserved F or W. D genes are given only for firm matches. A row's size may be missing; if present it is once, few, many or a size class.

cdr3_nt: TGTGCCAGCAGCCTTCAGTCCGGGACAGGGAGCAACGAGCAGTACTTC; cdr3_aa: CASSLQSGTGSNEQYF; clone_size: .; j_call: TRBJ2-7; v_call: TRBV3-1; d_call: TRBD1
cdr3_nt: TGTGCCAGCGGCTTAGCGGGCAGGGGGGGCCTTAGCACAGATACGCAGTATTTT; cdr3_aa: CASGLAGRGGLSTDTQYF; clone_size: .; j_call: TRBJ2-3; v_call: TRBV7-2; d_call: .
cdr3_nt: TGTGCCAGCAGCCCGCCGAGACAGACGGAGACCCAGTACTTC; cdr3_aa: CASSPPRQTETQYF; clone_size: many; j_call: TRBJ2-5; v_call: TRBV3-1; d_call: .
cdr3_nt: TGTGCCACCAGCAGATTGAGGGGGCACGAGACCCAGTACTTC; cdr3_aa: CATSRLRGHETQYF; clone_size: many; j_call: TRBJ2-5; v_call: TRBV15; d_call: TRBD1
cdr3_nt: TGTGCCAGCAGCGCGGGGGACAGGTTTAGCACAGATACGCAGTATTTT; cdr3_aa: CASSAGDRFSTDTQYF; clone_size: .; j_call: TRBJ2-3; v_call: TRBV7-3; d_call: .
cdr3_nt: TGCAGCGCACAGGTTTCGAACACTGAAGCTTTCTTT; cdr3_aa: CSAQVSNTEAFF; clone_size: many; j_call: TRBJ1-1; v_call: TRBV29-1; d_call: .
cdr3_nt: TGTGCCAGCAGTCCCGTATCCGTCTACGAGCAGTACTTC; cdr3_aa: CASSPVSVYEQYF; clone_size: .; j_call: TRBJ2-7; v_call: TRBV28; d_call: .
cdr3_nt: TGTGCCATCAGTGAGTCGACATGGGGACTCTCCTACGAGCAGTACTTC; cdr3_aa: CAISESTWGLSYEQYF; clone_size: many; j_call: TRBJ2-7; v_call: TRBV10-3; d_call: .
cdr3_nt: TGCAGCGTTGGGGACAGGGATAATCAGCCCCAGCATTTT; cdr3_aa: CSVGDRDNQPQHF; clone_size: few; j_call: TRBJ1-5; v_call: TRBV29-1; d_call: TRBD1
cdr3_nt: TGTGCCAGCAGCTTAGCGTCGGGACATAGGAACGAGCAGTACTTC; cdr3_aa: CASSLASGHRNEQYF; clone_size: few; j_call: TRBJ2-7; v_call: TRBV11-1; d_call: .
cdr3_nt: TGTGCCAGCAGGGGATCCAACGAGGCTGGGGAGCTGTTTTTT; cdr3_aa: CASRGSNEAGELFF; clone_size: many; j_call: TRBJ2-2; v_call: TRBV28; d_call: .
cdr3_nt: TGTGCCAGCAGTTTAGGGGGCGGTGAAAAACTGTTTTTT; cdr3_aa: CASSLGGGEKLFF; clone_size: many; j_call: TRBJ1-4; v_call: TRBV28; d_call: .
cdr3_nt: TGTGCCAGCATGAAGACAGCCAACACCGGGGAGCTGTTTTTT; cdr3_aa: CASMKTANTGELFF; clone_size: .; j_call: TRBJ2-2; v_call: TRBV7-3; d_call: .
cdr3_nt: TGTGCCACCAGTGTGGCAGGCCTGGGAAACCAGCCCCAGCATTTT; cdr3_aa: CATSVAGLGNQPQHF; clone_size: .; j_call: TRBJ1-5; v_call: TRBV24-1; d_call: .
cdr3_nt: TGTGCCATCAACCCGGGACAGGGGAGCGGGAACACTGAAGCTTTCTTT; cdr3_aa: CAINPGQGSGNTEAFF; clone_size: many; j_call: TRBJ1-1; v_call: TRBV10-3; d_call: TRBD1
cdr3_nt: TGCAGTGCTAGAGATTATATCGGACAGGGGGAAAGGCCCCAGCATTTT; cdr3_aa: CSARDYIGQGERPQHF; clone_size: .; j_call: TRBJ1-5; v_call: TRBV20-1; d_call: TRBD1
cdr3_nt: TGCAGTGCTGCCCTGGGACGGTTTTGGGATGGCTACACCTTC; cdr3_aa: CSAALGRFWDGYTF; clone_size: many; j_call: TRBJ1-2; v_call: TRBV20-1; d_call: .
cdr3_nt: TGTGCCAGCGAGAACCCCCCAGATACGCAGTATTTT; cdr3_aa: CASENPPDTQYF; clone_size: many; j_call: TRBJ2-3; v_call: TRBV28; d_call: .
cdr3_nt: TGTGCCAGCAGTGAAGCTGGGGGCGGGAATCAGCCCCAGCATTTT; cdr3_aa: CASSEAGGGNQPQHF; clone_size: many; j_call: TRBJ1-5; v_call: TRBV2; d_call: .
cdr3_nt: TGTGCCACCAGCAGAGTGGGACTAGCGGGGGGTAGAGGGGATACGCAGTATTTT; cdr3_aa: CATSRVGLAGGRGDTQYF; clone_size: .; j_call: TRBJ2-3; v_call: TRBV15; d_call: TRBD2
cdr3_nt: TGCAGTGCGACGACAGGGTTGGACACTGAAGCTTTCTTT; cdr3_aa: CSATTGLDTEAFF; clone_size: many; j_call: TRBJ1-1; v_call: TRBV20-1; d_call: TRBD1
cdr3_nt: TGCGCCAGCAGCTTGGCTCTAGCGGGAGGGCCCGAAGAGACCCAGTACTTC; cdr3_aa: CASSLALAGGPEETQYF; clone_size: .; j_call: TRBJ2-5; v_call: TRBV5-1; d_call: TRBD2
cdr3_nt: TGTGCCAGCAGTTTTAGGCTCACCCCCCCAGATACGCAGTATTTT; cdr3_aa: CASSFRLTPPDTQYF; clone_size: .; j_call: TRBJ2-3; v_call: TRBV27; d_call: .
cdr3_nt: TGTGCCAGCAGCGGGGGGGCAGGCACAGATACGCAGTATTTT; cdr3_aa: CASSGGAGTDTQYF; clone_size: .; j_call: TRBJ2-3; v_call: TRBV6-2/TRBV6-3; d_call: TRBD2
cdr3_nt: TGCAGTGCTAGAACCCGGGACTCCTACTCTGGAAACACCATATATTTT; cdr3_aa: CSARTRDSYSGNTIYF; clone_size: .; j_call: TRBJ1-3; v_call: TRBV20-1; d_call: .
cdr3_nt: TGTGCCAGCAGCTTCTCAGGGGCCTCCTGCGAGCAGTACTTC; cdr3_aa: CASSFSGASCEQYF; clone_size: .; j_call: TRBJ2-7; v_call: TRBV13; d_call: .
cdr3_nt: TGTGCCAGCAACCCGGGACTAGCCAAGGAGACCCAGTACTTC; cdr3_aa: CASNPGLAKETQYF; clone_size: many; j_call: TRBJ2-5; v_call: TRBV28; d_call: TRBD2
cdr3_nt: TGTGCCAGCAGTTCACAGGGGGCAGGAGATACGCAGTATTTT; cdr3_aa: CASSSQGAGDTQYF; clone_size: many; j_call: TRBJ2-3; v_call: TRBV28; d_call: TRBD1
cdr3_nt: TGTGCCACCAGCAGAGTTGGAACGAACACTGAAGCTTTCTTT; cdr3_aa: CATSRVGTNTEAFF; clone_size: many; j_call: TRBJ1-1; v_call: TRBV15; d_call: .
cdr3_nt: TGCGCCAGCAGCCAACGGGGAGCCCCAACCTACGAGCAGTACTTC; cdr3_aa: CASSQRGAPTYEQYF; clone_size: few; j_call: TRBJ2-7; v_call: TRBV4-1; d_call: .
cdr3_nt: TGCGCCAGCAGCTTTGGACAGGGGCGGACCGGGGAGCTGTTTTTT; cdr3_aa: CASSFGQGRTGELFF; clone_size: many; j_call: TRBJ2-2; v_call: TRBV5-1; d_call: TRBD1
cdr3_nt: TGTGCCAGCAGCCCGGCGACAGGTCTTCATGGCTACACCTTC; cdr3_aa: CASSPATGLHGYTF; clone_size: .; j_call: TRBJ1-2; v_call: TRBV11-2; d_call: .
cdr3_nt: TGCAGTGCTAGAGCGGGAGATCCCTACGAGCAGTACTTC; cdr3_aa: CSARAGDPYEQYF; clone_size: .; j_call: TRBJ2-7; v_call: TRBV20-1; d_call: .
cdr3_nt: TGCAGTGCTGCCGGGCTAGGGGAGCAGTACTTC; cdr3_aa: CSAAGLGEQYF; clone_size: .; j_call: TRBJ2-7; v_call: TRBV20-1; d_call: .
cdr3_nt: TGTGCCCGGAGTGACAGCTATGGCTACACCTTC; cdr3_aa: CARSDSYGYTF; clone_size: few; j_call: TRBJ1-2; v_call: TRBV30; d_call: .
cdr3_nt: TGTGCCATCAAAAGCGGGAGTCTGGACACCGGGGAGCTGTTTTTT; cdr3_aa: CAIKSGSLDTGELFF; clone_size: .; j_call: TRBJ2-2; v_call: TRBV10-3; d_call: TRBD2
cdr3_nt: TGTGCCAGCAGTTACGGGGGGGTGTCAGATAGCAATCAGCCCCAGCATTTT; cdr3_aa: CASSYGGVSDSNQPQHF; clone_size: few; j_call: TRBJ1-5; v_call: TRBV6-2/TRBV6-3; d_call: .
cdr3_nt: TGTGCCGCGCGTTACGGGGGTACCACTGAAGCTTTCTTT; cdr3_aa: CAARYGGTTEAFF; clone_size: many; j_call: TRBJ1-1; v_call: TRBV28; d_call: .
cdr3_nt: TGTGCCAGCAGCTTAGCTGCCGGGGGGCGCACCTACGAGCAGTACTTC; cdr3_aa: CASSLAAGGRTYEQYF; clone_size: few; j_call: TRBJ2-7; v_call: TRBV7-8; d_call: .
cdr3_nt: TGTGCCACCGATCAACAGGGAGGTGGAAACACCATATATTTT; cdr3_aa: CATDQQGGGNTIYF; clone_size: few; j_call: TRBJ1-3; v_call: TRBV6-1; d_call: .
cdr3_nt: TGTGCCAGTAGTATAACCCTGGTAACAGGGCCCTTGTCAGCTAACTATGGCTACACCTTC; cdr3_aa: CASSITLVTGPLSANYGYTF; clone_size: .; j_call: TRBJ1-2; v_call: TRBV19; d_call: .
cdr3_nt: TGTGCCAGCAGCACGCTAGACAGGGCCTCAGAAGCTTTCTTT; cdr3_aa: CASSTLDRASEAFF; clone_size: .; j_call: TRBJ1-1; v_call: TRBV12-3/TRBV12-4; d_call: TRBD1
cdr3_nt: TGTGCCAGCAGCCCAAGCCCCGGAGGGAATTCACCCCTCCACTTT; cdr3_aa: CASSPSPGGNSPLHF; clone_size: few; j_call: TRBJ1-6; v_call: TRBV7-2; d_call: .
cdr3_nt: TGTGCCAGCAGTGAGGCAGGGGTGTCTTCACCCCTCCACTTT; cdr3_aa: CASSEAGVSSPLHF; clone_size: many; j_call: TRBJ1-6; v_call: TRBV2; d_call: .
cdr3_nt: TGTGCCAGCAGCGTAGGGATATACACTGAAGCTTTCTTT; cdr3_aa: CASSVGIYTEAFF; clone_size: .; j_call: TRBJ1-1; v_call: TRBV9; d_call: .
cdr3_nt: TGCAGCGTTGAGGCCTGGACACAACACACTGAAGCTTTCTTT; cdr3_aa: CSVEAWTQHTEAFF; clone_size: many; j_call: TRBJ1-1; v_call: TRBV29-1; d_call: .
cdr3_nt: TGTGCCAGCAGTATAACAGGGGGCGCGAATCAGCCCCAGCATTTT; cdr3_aa: CASSITGGANQPQHF; clone_size: few; j_call: TRBJ1-5; v_call: TRBV6-1; d_call: TRBD1
cdr3_nt: TGTGCCATCAAGTTAGGACAACCGAGCACAGATACGCAGTATTTT; cdr3_aa: CAIKLGQPSTDTQYF; clone_size: few; j_call: TRBJ2-3; v_call: TRBV10-3; d_call: .
cdr3_nt: TGTGCCAGCAGTTTCTGGACCGGTGAGCAGTTCTTC; cdr3_aa: CASSFWTGEQFF; clone_size: .; j_call: TRBJ2-1; v_call: TRBV27; d_call: .
cdr3_nt: TGTGCCAGCAGCTTAGGGCGACAGAATTCACCCCTCCACTTT; cdr3_aa: CASSLGRQNSPLHF; clone_size: many; j_call: TRBJ1-6; v_call: TRBV11-2; d_call: .
cdr3_nt: TGTGCCAGTAGGATGGGCAGGGGCAGCAATCAGCCCCAGCATTTT; cdr3_aa: CASRMGRGSNQPQHF; clone_size: few; j_call: TRBJ1-5; v_call: TRBV19; d_call: .